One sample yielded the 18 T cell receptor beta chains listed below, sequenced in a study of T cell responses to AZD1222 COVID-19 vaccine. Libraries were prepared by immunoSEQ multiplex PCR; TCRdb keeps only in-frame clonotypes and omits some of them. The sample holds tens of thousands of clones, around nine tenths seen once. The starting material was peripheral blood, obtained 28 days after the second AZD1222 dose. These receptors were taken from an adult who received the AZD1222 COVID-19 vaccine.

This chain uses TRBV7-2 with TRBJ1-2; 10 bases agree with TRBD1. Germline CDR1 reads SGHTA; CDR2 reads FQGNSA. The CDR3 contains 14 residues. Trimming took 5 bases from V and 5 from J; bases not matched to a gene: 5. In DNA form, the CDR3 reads TGTGCCAGCAGCCCGGGACAGGGGTGGTATGGCTACACCTTC. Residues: CASSPGQGWYGYTF.

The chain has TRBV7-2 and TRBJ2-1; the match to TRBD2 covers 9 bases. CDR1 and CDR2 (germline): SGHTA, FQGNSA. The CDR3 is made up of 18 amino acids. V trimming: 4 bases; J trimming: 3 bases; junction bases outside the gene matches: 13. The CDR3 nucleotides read TGTGCCAGCAGCTCACATCCGCCTGGGACTAGCAGCTACAATGAGCAGTTCTTC. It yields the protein CASSSHPPGTSSYNEQFF. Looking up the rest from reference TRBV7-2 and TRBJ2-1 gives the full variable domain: GAGVSQSPSNKVTEKGKDVELRCDPISGHTALYWYRQSLGQGLEFLIYFQGNSAPDKSGLPSDRFSAERTGGSVSTLTIQRTQQEDSAVYLCASSSHPPGTSSYNEQFFGPGTRLTVL.

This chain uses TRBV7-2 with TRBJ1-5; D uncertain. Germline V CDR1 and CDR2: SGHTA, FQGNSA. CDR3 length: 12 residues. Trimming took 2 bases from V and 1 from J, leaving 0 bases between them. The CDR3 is CASSLSNQPQHF. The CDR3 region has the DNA TGTGCCAGCAGCTTAAGCAATCAGCCCCAGCATTTT.

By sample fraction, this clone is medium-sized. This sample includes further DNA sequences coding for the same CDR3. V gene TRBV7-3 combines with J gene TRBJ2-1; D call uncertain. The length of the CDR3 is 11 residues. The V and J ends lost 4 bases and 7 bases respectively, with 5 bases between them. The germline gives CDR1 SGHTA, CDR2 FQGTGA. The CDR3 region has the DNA TGTGCCAGCAGCTCCAATAATGAGCAGTTCTTC. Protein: CASSSNNEQFF.

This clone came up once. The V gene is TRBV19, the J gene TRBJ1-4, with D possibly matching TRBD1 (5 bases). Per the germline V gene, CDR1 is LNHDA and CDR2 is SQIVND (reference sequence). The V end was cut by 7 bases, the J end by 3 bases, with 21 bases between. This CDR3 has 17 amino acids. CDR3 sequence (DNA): TGTGCCAGTATGGAGGCAGGGAAAGGTTTTGCTAATGAAAAACTGTTTTTT. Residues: CASMEAGKGFANEKLFF.

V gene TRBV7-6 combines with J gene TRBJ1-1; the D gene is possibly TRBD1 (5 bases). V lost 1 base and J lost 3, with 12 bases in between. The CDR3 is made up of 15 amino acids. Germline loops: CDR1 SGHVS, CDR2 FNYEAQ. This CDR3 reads CASSLGQGVDTEAFF. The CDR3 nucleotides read TGTGCCAGCAGCTTAGGGCAGGGCGTAGACACTGAAGCTTTCTTT.

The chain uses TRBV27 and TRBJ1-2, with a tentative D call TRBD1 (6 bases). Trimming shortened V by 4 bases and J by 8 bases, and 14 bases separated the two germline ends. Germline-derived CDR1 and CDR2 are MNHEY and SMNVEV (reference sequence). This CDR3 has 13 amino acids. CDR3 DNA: TGTGCCAGCAGTTGGACAGCGTCGTCCGGCTACACCTTC. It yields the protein CASSWTASSGYTF.

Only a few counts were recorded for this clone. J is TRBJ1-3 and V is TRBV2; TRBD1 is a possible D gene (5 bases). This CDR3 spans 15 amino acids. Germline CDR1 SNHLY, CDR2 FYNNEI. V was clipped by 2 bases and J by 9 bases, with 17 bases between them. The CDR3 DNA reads TGTGCCAGCAGTGAAAGGGGCGCCAGGTTGGGCACCATATATTTT. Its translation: CASSERGARLGTIYF.

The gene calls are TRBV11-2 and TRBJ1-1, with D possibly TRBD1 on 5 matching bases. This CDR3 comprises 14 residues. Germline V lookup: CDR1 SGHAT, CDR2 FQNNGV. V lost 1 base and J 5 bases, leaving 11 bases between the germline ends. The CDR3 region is CASSLGGARTEAFF. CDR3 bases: TGTGCCAGCAGCTTAGGAGGGGCTCGGACTGAAGCTTTCTTT.

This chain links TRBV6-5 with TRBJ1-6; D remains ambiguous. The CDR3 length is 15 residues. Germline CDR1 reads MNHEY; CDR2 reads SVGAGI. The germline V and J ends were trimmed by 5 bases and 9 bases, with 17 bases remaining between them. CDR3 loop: CASSPTTGERSPLHF. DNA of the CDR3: TGTGCCAGCAGTCCTACGACGGGAGAGCGTTCACCCCTCCACTTT.

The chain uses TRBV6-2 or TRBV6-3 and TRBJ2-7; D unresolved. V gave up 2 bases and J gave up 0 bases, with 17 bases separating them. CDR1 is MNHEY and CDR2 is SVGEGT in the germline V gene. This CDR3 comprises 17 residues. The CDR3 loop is CASSYKESTTLSYEQYF. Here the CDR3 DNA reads TGTGCCAGCAGTTACAAGGAGAGCACTACCCTCTCCTACGAGCAGTACTTC.

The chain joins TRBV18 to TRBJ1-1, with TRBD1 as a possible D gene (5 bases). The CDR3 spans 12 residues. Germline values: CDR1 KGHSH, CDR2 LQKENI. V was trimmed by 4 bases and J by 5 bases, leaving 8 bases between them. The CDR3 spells CASSLQGTEAFF. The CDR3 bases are TGTGCCAGCTCACTCCAGGGTACTGAAGCTTTCTTT.

CDR3 coding DNA: TGCGCCAGCAGCCGGTCATCGGACAGCGGTACGCAGTATTTT. This encodes CASSRSSDSGTQYF. The chain uses TRBV5-1 and TRBJ2-3; D is possibly TRBD1 (6 bases). The CDR3 spans 14 residues. Trimming left V 4 bases short and J 8 bases short, with 17 bases between. In germline, CDR1 is SGHRS, CDR2 YFSETQ.

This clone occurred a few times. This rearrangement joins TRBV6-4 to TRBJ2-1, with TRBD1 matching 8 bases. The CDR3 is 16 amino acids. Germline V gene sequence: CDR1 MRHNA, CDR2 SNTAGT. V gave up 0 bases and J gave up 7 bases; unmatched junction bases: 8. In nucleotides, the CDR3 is TGTGCCAGCAGTGACTCCTGGACAGGGTTAACGAATGAGCAGTTCTTC. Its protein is CASSDSWTGLTNEQFF.

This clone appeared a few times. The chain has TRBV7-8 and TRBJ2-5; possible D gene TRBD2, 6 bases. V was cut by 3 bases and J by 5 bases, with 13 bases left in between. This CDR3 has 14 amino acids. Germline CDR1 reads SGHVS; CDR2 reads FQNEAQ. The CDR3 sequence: CASSFPGDLETQYF. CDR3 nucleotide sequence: TGTGCCAGCAGCTTTCCGGGAGATTTGGAGACCCAGTACTTC.

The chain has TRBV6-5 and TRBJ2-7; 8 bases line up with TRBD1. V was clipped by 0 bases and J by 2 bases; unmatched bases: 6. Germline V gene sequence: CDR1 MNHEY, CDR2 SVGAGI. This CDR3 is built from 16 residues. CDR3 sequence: CASSYSPDRETYEQYF. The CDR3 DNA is TGTGCCAGCAGTTACTCCCCGGACAGGGAAACCTACGAGCAGTACTTC.

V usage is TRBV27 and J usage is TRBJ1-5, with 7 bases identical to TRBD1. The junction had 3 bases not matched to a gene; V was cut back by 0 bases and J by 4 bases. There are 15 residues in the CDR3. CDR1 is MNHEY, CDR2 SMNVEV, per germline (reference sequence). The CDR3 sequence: CASSLSQTGNQPQHF. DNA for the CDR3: TGTGCCAGCAGTTTATCTCAGACAGGGAATCAGCCCCAGCATTTT.

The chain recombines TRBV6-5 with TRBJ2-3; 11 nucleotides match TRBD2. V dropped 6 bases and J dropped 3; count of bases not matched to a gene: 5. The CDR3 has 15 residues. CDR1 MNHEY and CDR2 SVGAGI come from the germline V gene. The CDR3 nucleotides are TGTGCCAGCAGCAGACTAGCGGGACGTACAGATACGCAGTATTTT. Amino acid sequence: CASSRLAGRTDTQYF.